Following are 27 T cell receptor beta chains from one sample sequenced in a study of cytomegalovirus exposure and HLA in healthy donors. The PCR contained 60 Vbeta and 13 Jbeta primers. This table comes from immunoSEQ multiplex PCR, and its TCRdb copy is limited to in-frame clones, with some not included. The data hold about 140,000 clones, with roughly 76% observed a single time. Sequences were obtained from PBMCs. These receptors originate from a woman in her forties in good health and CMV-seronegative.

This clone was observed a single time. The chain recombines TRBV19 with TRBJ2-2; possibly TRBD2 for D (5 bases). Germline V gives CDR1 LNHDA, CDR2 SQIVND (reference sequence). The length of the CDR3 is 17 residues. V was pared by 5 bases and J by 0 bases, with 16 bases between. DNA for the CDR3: TGTGCCAGTAGTGCTCGGGGAGTAACCGCGAACACCGGGGAGCTGTTTTTT. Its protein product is CASSARGVTANTGELFF.

This CDR3 reads CASNSWGSYTGELFF. The CDR3 coding sequence is TGCGCCAGCAACTCTTGGGGCTCGTACACCGGGGAGCTGTTTTTT. V is TRBV5-1 and J is TRBJ2-2, with D tentatively TRBD1 (5 bases). The CDR3 extends over 15 amino acids. Per germline, CDR1 SGHRS and CDR2 YFSETQ. V was clipped by 6 bases and J by 3 bases, with 15 bases between them.

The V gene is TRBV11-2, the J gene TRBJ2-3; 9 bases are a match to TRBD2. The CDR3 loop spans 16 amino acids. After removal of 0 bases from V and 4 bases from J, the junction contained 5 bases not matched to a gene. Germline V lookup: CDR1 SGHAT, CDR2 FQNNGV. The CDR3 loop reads CASSLEGGGVSDTQYF. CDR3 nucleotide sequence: TGTGCCAGCAGCTTAGAGGGCGGGGGGGTCTCAGATACGCAGTATTTT.

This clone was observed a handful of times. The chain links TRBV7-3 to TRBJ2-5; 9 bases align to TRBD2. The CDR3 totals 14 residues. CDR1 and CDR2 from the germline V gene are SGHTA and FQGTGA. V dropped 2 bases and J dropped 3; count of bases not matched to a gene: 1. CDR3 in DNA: TGTGCCAGCAGCTTAGCGGGGGGGGAAGAGACCCAGTACTTC. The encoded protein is CASSLAGGEETQYF.

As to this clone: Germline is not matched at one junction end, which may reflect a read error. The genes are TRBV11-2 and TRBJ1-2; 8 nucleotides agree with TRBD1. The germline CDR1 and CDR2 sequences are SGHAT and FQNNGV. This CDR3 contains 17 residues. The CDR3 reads CASSGGTGMWRNHGYTF. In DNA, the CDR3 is TGTGCCAGCAGCGGGGGGACAGGCATGTGGCGTAACCATGGCTACACCTTC.

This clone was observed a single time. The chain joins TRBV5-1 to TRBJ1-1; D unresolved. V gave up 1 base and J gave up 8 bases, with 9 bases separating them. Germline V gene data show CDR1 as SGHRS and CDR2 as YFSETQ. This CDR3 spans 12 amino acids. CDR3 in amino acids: CASSLNSGEAFF. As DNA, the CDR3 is TGCGCCAGCAGCTTGAATTCGGGAGAAGCTTTCTTT.

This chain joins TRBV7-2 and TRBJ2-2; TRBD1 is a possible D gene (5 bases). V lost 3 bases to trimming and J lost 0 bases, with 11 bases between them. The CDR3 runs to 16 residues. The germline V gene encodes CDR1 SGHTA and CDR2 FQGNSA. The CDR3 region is CASSFHAGSNTGELFF. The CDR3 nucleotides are TGTGCCAGCAGCTTTCATGCAGGGTCGAACACCGGGGAGCTGTTTTTT.

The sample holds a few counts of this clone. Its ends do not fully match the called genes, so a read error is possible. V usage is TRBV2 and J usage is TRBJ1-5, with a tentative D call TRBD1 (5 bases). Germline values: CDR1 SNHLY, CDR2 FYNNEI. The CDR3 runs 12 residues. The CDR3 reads CASTVDLAGLSF. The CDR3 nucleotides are TGTGCCAGCACCGTTGATCTTGCGGGACTTTCTTTT.

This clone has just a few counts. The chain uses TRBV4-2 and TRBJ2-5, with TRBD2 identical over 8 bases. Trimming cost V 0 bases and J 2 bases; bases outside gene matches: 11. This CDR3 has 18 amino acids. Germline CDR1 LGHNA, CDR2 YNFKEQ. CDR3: CASSQDHTRGVVQETQYF. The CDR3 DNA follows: TGTGCCAGCAGCCAAGATCATACGCGGGGGGTCGTTCAAGAGACCCAGTACTTC.

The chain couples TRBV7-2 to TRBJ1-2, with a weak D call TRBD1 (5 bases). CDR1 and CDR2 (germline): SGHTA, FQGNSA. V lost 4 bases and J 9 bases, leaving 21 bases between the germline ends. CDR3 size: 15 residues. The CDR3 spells CASSSRGGGVVSYTF. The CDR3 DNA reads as TGTGCCAGCAGCTCCCGAGGTGGGGGGGTTGTTAGCTACACCTTC.

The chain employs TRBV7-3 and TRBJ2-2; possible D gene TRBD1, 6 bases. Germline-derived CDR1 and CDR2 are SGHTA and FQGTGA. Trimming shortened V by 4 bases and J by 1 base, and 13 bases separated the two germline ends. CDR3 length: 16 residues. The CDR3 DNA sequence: TGTGCCAGCAGCTCCTTACCGGGACAGAACACCGGGGAGCTGTTTTTT. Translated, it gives CASSSLPGQNTGELFF.

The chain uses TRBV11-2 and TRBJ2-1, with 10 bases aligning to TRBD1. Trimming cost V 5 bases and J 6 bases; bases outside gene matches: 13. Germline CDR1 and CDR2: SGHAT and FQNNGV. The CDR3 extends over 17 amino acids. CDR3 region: CASSTKIRDRGSNEQFF. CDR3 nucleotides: TGTGCCAGCAGCACCAAAATCCGGGACAGGGGAAGCAATGAGCAGTTCTTC.

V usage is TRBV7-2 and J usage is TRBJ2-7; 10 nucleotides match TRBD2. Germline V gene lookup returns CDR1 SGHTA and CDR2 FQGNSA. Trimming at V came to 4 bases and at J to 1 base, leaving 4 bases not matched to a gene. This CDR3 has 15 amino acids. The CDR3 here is CASSSERGGSYEQYF. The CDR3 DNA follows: TGTGCCAGCAGCTCCGAGCGGGGGGGATCCTACGAGCAGTACTTC.

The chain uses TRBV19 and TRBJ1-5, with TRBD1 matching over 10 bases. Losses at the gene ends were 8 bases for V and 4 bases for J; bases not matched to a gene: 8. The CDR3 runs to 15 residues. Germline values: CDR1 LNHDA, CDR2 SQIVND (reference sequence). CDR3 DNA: TGTGCCAGTGCCCCGGACAGGGGGGAGAATCAGCCCCAGCATTTT. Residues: CASAPDRGENQPQHF.

In nucleotides, the CDR3 is TGTGCCAGCAGCGTAGCTACTAGCGGGGGGGCCTATGAGCAGTTCTTC. As protein: CASSVATSGGAYEQFF. The genes are TRBV9 and TRBJ2-1; 13 nucleotides align to TRBD2. This CDR3 is 16 amino acids long. Per germline, CDR1 SGDLS and CDR2 YYNGEE. With 0 bases clipped from V and 8 bases from J, the junction kept 5 bases outside the gene matches.

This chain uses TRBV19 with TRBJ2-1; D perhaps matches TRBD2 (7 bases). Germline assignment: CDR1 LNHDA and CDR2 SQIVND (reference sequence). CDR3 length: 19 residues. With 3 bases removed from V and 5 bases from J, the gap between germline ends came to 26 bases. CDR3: CASSIKSGGGAYRDNEQFF. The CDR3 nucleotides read TGTGCCAGTAGTATTAAGAGCGGCGGGGGCGCCTACAGAGACAATGAGCAGTTCTTC.

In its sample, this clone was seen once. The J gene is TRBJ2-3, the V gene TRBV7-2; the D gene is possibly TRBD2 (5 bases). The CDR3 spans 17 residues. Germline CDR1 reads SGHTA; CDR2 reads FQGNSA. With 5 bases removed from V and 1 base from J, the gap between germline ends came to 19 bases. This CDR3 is CASSRQGGSARTDTQYF. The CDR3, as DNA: TGTGCCAGCAGCCGCCAAGGAGGTTCGGCGCGCACAGATACGCAGTATTTT. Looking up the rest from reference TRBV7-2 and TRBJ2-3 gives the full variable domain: GAGVSQSPSNKVTEKGKDVELRCDPISGHTALYWYRQSLGQGLEFLIYFQGNSAPDKSGLPSDRFSAERTGGSVSTLTIQRTQQEDSAVYLCASSRQGGSARTDTQYFGPGTRLTVL.

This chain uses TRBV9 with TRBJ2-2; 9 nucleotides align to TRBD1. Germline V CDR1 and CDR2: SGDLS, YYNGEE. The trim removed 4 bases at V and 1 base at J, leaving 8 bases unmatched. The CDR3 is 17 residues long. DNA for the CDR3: TGTGCCAGCAGCCCCCTTTGGGGACAGGGGAACACCGGGGAGCTGTTTTTT. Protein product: CASSPLWGQGNTGELFF.

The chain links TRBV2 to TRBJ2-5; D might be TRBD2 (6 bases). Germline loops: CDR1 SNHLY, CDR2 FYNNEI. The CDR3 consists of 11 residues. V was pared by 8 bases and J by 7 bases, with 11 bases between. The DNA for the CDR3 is TGTGCCAGCGGGGCGGGGAGGACCCAGTACTTC. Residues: CASGAGRTQYF.

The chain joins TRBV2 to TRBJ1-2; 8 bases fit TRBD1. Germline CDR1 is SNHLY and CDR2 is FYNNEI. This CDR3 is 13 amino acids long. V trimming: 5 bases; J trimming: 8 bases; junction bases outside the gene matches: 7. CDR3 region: CASSRTGRFGYTF. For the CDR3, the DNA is TGTGCCAGCAGTAGGACAGGGAGATTCGGCTACACCTTC.

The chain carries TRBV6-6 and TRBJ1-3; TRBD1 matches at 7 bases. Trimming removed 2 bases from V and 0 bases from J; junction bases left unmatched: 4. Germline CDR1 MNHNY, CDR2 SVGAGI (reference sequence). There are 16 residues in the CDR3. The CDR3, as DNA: TGTGCCAGCAGTTACGACAGGGCTAGCTCTGGAAACACCATATATTTT. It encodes CASSYDRASSGNTIYF.

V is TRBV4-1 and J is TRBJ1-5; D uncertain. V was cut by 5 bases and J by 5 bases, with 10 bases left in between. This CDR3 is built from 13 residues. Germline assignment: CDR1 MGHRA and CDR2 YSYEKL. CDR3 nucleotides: TGCGCCAGCAGCACGGGAGTTTATCAGCCCCAGCATTTT. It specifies CASSTGVYQPQHF.

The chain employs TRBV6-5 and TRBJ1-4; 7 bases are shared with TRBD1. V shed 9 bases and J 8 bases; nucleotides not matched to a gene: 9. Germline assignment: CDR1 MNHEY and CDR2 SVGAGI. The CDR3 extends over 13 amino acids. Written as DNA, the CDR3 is TGTGCCAGTAGGCAGGGGGTCCAGGAAAAACTGTTTTTT. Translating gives CASRQGVQEKLFF.

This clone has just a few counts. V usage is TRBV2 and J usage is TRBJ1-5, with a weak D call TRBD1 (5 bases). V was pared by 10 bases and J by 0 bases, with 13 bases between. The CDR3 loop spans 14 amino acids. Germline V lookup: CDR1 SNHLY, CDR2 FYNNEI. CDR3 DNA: TGTGCCACCTCGACAGAGTATAGCAATCAGCCCCAGCATTTT. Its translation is CATSTEYSNQPQHF. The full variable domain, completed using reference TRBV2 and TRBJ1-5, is EPEVTQTPSHQVTQMGQEVILRCVPISNHLYFYWYRQILGQKVEFLVSFYNNEISEKSEIFDDQFSVERPDGSNFTLKIRSTKLEDSAMYFCATSTEYSNQPQHFGDGTRLSIL.

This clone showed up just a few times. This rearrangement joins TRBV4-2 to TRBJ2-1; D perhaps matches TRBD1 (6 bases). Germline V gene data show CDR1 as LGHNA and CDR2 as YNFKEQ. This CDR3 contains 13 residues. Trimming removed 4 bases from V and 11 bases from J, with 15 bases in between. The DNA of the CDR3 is TGTGCCAGCAGCCCTATCCGGGACAAAAAGCAGTTCTTC. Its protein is CASSPIRDKKQFF.

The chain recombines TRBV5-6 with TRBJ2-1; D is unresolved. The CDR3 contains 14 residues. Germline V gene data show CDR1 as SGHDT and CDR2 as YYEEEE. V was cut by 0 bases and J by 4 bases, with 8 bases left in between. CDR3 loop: CASSLASSYNEQFF. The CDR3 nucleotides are TGTGCCAGCAGCTTGGCCAGTTCATACAATGAGCAGTTCTTC.

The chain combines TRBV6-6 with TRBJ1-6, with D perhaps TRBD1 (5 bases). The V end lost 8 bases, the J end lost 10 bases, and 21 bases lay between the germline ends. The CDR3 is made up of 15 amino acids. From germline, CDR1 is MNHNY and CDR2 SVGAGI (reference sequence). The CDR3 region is CASLPEGLRTSPLHF. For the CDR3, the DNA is TGTGCCAGCCTGCCGGAGGGACTGAGGACCTCACCCCTCCACTTT.